A single sample gave rise to the 8 T cell receptor delta chains below, sequenced in a study of γδ T cells in repeated Plasmodium falciparum infection. Vgamma9/Vdelta2+ and Vdelta2-negative gammadelta T cells were flow-sorted from PBMC for bulk sequencing. TCRdb re-called the multiplex PCR reads through CATT. The sample has about 51,000 delta-chain clones; roughly 2% are singletons. Input material: gamma-delta T cells from blood. The receptor set was obtained from a pool of human donors (malaria-infected and uninfected, not separated).

This clone was recorded a few times. Since a far larger clone is one base different, this is likely a read error. Other DNA sequences in the same sample also yield this CDR3. The chain employs TRAV38-2/DV8 and TRDJ1; 8 bases align to TRDD3. Germline matching of the DNA provided the J gene here, since TCRdb leaves it blank. CDR3 length equals 23 residues. Germline-derived CDR1 and CDR2 are TSESDYY and QEAYKQQN. The CDR3 DNA reads TGTGCCTATAGGAGTATAGAACTATTCCCCCTATTACTGGGGGCCAAACCTGGAGGTAAACTCATCTTT. It specifies CAYRSIELFPLLLGAKPGGKLIF.

This clone was seen at least ten times. At one end the junction does not follow the germline gene, possibly because of a read error. The same CDR3 also results from other DNA sequences found in this sample. The rearrangement joins TRDV1 to TRDJ1; tentatively, D is TRDD3 (5 bases). The J gene, not given by TCRdb, was assigned here from a germline match of the nucleotide sequence. Per the germline V gene, CDR1 is TSWWSYY and CDR2 is QGS. There are 15 residues in the CDR3. The CDR3 DNA reads as TGTGCTCTCGGGGAACCCTTATCCATCCCCGATAAACTCATCTTT. It yields the protein CALGEPLSIPDKLIF.

Concerning this clone itself: TCRdb's protein, taken from a much larger clone, differs from this DNA's translation at residue 3, likely owing to a read error; the protein displayed comes from the DNA. As DNA, the CDR3 is TGTGCTCATGGGGAACCACAGTTTTTCACTGGGGGACGTTATCGGACAGCACAACTCTTCTTT. Translation: CAHGEPQFFTGGRYRTAQLFF. The chain employs TRDV1 and TRDJ2; 9 bases align to TRDD3. TCRdb carries no J gene annotation; the J gene was assigned here by matching the DNA with germline. This CDR3 is 21 amino acids long. The germline CDR1 and CDR2 sequences are TSWWSYY and QGS.

This clone was counted only a few times. This sequence is one base from a far larger clone and is likely a read error. Other DNA sequences of this sample code for an identical CDR3. The chain carries TRDV2 and TRDJ1; TRDD3 matches 11 bases. Assignment of the J gene here rests on matching the DNA to germline, because TCRdb gives none. Germline V gives CDR1 GEAIGNYY, CDR2 EKD. The CDR3 runs 19 residues. The CDR3 sequence: CACDTVSGGYSGYTDKLIF. For the CDR3, the DNA is TGTGCATGTGACACCGTTTCTGGGGGATACTCCGGGTACACCGATAAACTCATCTTT.

This clone was recorded a few times. It is likely a read error: a sequence one base away is far more abundant. Other DNA variants within this sample encode the same CDR3. The rearrangement joins TRDV1 to TRDJ1; TRDD3 aligns across 10 bases. TCRdb lists no J gene, so it was determined here by aligning the DNA to germline. The germline gives CDR1 TSWWSYY, CDR2 QGS. The CDR3 is 22 residues long. V was pared by 0 bases and J by 0 bases, with 19 bases of the junction left unmatched. The CDR3 DNA sequence: TGTGCTCTTGGGGAACTGGTTGGCCTGAGCGACCTCACTGGGGGATACACCGATAAACTCATCTTT. It yields the protein CALGELVGLSDLTGGYTDKLIF.

This clone was counted many times. The protein in TCRdb stems from a much larger clone and differs at residue 7 from this DNA's translation, likely a read error; here the protein is translated from the DNA. The rearrangement joins TRDV2 to TRDJ1; 12 positions agree with TRDD3. The J gene, left out of TCRdb, was set here by checking the DNA against germline. Per the germline V gene, CDR1 is GEAIGNYY and CDR2 is EKD. The CDR3 covers 17 residues. V trimming: 0 bases; J trimming: 10 bases; junction bases outside the gene matches: 14. CDR3 DNA sequence: TGTGCCTGTGACACCGTGGCTGGGGGATACGCGCCCGTTCCACTCATCTTT. Translated, it gives CACDTVAGGYAPVPLIF.

A note on this clone: The protein that TCRdb holds for this DNA derives from a much larger clone and differs from the translated DNA at residue 6, which likely indicates a read error; the protein shown here is translated from the DNA. The genes are TRAV38-2/DV8 and TRDJ1, with a possible D match to TRDD2 (5 bases). The J gene is absent in TCRdb and was assigned here via DNA matching to germline. From germline, CDR1 is TSESDYY and CDR2 QEAYKQQN. This CDR3 is 20 amino acids long. V lost 0 bases to trimming and J lost 0 bases, with 24 bases between them. This chain's CDR3 is CAYRSVFPTNGLDYTDKLIF. CDR3 DNA sequence: TGTGCTTATAGGAGCGTGTTCCCTACCAACGGTTTGGACTACACCGATAAACTCATCTTT.

In this sample, this clone turned up a few times. A far larger clone is just one base off, so this is likely a read error. Other DNA sequences in this specimen translate into the identical CDR3. The chain couples TRDV2 to TRDJ1; 10 bases agree with TRDD3. TCRdb supplies no J gene; here it was assigned by aligning the nucleotide sequence to germline. Germline V gives CDR1 GEAIGNYY, CDR2 EKD. V shed 0 bases, J shed 4 bases, and the junction held 25 bases outside the gene matches. The CDR3 consists of 22 residues. CDR3 amino acids: CACDTVLTGGYAKKKHSDKLIF. The CDR3 bases are TGTGCCTGTGACACCGTCTTAACCGGGGGATACGCTAAGAAAAAGCATAGCGATAAACTCATCTTT.